Each of the 26 T cell receptor beta chains below was sequenced from the same sample in a study of T cells in Graves' hyperthyroidism and ophthalmopathy. Amplification of TCR beta CDR3 regions was performed using RNA transcripts as template. First-round RT-PCR of the TCR CDR3 relied on the HTBI primer set. Via MiXCR, TCRdb re-called the multiplex PCR reads, giving one row per CDR3 protein. Among a few hundred thousand distinct CDR3 sequences listed, more than 12% were seen once. Material: blood. The source of these receptors is a woman between 25 and 40 years old with Graves' hyperthyroidism.

This clonotype has ten or more counts. The chain joins TRBV11-2 to TRBJ2-5; D unclear. This CDR3 is built from 12 residues. Germline V gene lookup returns CDR1 SGHAT and CDR2 FQNNGV. V was pared by 0 bases and J by 7 bases, with 6 bases between. CDR3 loop: CASSLDVGTQYF. Here the CDR3 DNA reads TGTGCCAGCAGCTTAGATGTCGGGACCCAGTACTTC.

This clonotype turned up a few times. The chain carries TRBV5-4 and TRBJ1-1; 7 nucleotides line up with TRBD1. Germline lookup yields CDR1 SGHNT and CDR2 YYREEE (reference sequence). V shed 4 bases and J 1 base; nucleotides not matched to a gene: 7. The CDR3 length is 15 residues. CDR3 residues: CASSRGQTTNTEAFF. The CDR3 bases are TGTGCCAGCAGCCGGGGACAGACTACGAACACTGAAGCTTTCTTT.

Turning to this clonotype: Possible read error: a much larger clone is one base away. The genes are TRBV6-1 and TRBJ2-5; 9 positions match TRBD1. Germline CDR1 is MNHNS and CDR2 is SASEGT. J was trimmed by 5 bases and V by 8 bases; bases with no gene match: 6. CDR3 length: 13 residues. Here the CDR3 DNA reads TGTGCCAGCGGCCGGGACAGGGTCGAGACCCAGTACTTC. It yields the protein CASGRDRVETQYF.

This clonotype was counted at least ten times. The V gene is TRBV10-3, the J gene TRBJ1-2; D ambiguous. Trimming took 4 bases from V and 3 from J, leaving 12 bases between them. The CDR3 consists of 14 residues. Germline loops: CDR1 ENHRY, CDR2 SYGVKD. The CDR3 DNA sequence: TGTGCCATCAGTGTGACGCAGGAGGACTATGGCTACACCTTC. It yields the protein CAISVTQEDYGYTF.

This clonotype showed up just a few times. V is TRBV5-8 and J is TRBJ1-6; D is unresolved. CDR3 length: 10 residues. CDR1 and CDR2 from the germline V gene are SGHTS and YDEGEE. V gave up 5 bases and J gave up 10 bases, with 4 bases separating them. The chain's CDR3 is CASRDSPLHF. In DNA form, the CDR3 reads TGTGCCAGCAGGGACTCACCCCTCCACTTT. The full variable domain, rest sourced from reference TRBV5-8 and TRBJ1-6, is EAGVTQSPTHLIKTRGQQATLRCSPISGHTSVYWYQQALGLGLQFLLWYDEGEERNRGNFPPRFSGRQFPNYSSELNVNALELEDSALYLCASRDSPLHFGNGTRLTVT.

The chain combines TRBV19 with TRBJ2-7; D is perhaps TRBD1 or TRBD2 (5 bases each). Germline CDR1 and CDR2: LNHDA and SQIVND (reference sequence). Trimming took off 3 bases at V and 5 bases at J, with 14 bases between the two ends. The CDR3 sequence is 14 residues long. The CDR3 region is CASSMGEGIDEQYF. The CDR3 DNA is TGTGCCAGTAGTATGGGGGAAGGAATAGACGAGCAGTACTTC.

Comment on this clonotype: This may be a read error: a much more frequent sequence differs by one nucleotide. The chain carries TRBV18 and TRBJ2-3; D is undetermined. V lost 5 bases, J lost 4 bases, and 13 bases lay in between. The CDR3 length is 14 residues. CDR1 and CDR2 from the germline V gene are KGHSH and LQKENI. This CDR3 is CASSLILGADTQYF. The CDR3 DNA sequence: TGTGCCAGCTCATTGATATTGGGCGCAGATACGCAGTATTTT.

The gene calls are TRBV5-5 and TRBJ1-2, with TRBD1 identical over 10 bases. Germline V gives CDR1 SGHKS, CDR2 YYEKEE (reference sequence). The CDR3 length is 15 residues. V was pared by 4 bases and J by 8 bases, with 11 bases of the junction left unmatched. In DNA form, the CDR3 reads TGTGCCAGCAGCGCCGGACAGGGGGTTCGGCAAGGCTACACCTTC. Translating gives CASSAGQGVRQGYTF. Using reference TRBV5-5 and TRBJ1-2 for the parts outside the CDR3, the full variable domain is DAGVTQSPTHLIKTRGQQVTLRCSPISGHKSVSWYQQVLGQGPQFIFQYYEKEERGRGNFPDRFSARQFPNYSSELNVNALLLGDSALYLCASSAGQGVRQGYTFGSGTRLTVV.

This clonotype has a count of ten or more. The rearrangement joins TRBV5-1 to TRBJ2-7, with 9 bases identical to TRBD2. The CDR3 runs to 16 residues. V gave up 4 bases and J gave up 4 bases; unmatched junction bases: 12. Germline CDR1 reads SGHRS; CDR2 reads YFSETQ. CDR3 in DNA: TGCGCCAGCAGCCCTGCTTTAGCGGGAGTGATGTACGAGCAGTACTTC. This codes for CASSPALAGVMYEQYF.

A few counts support this clonotype. The rearrangement links TRBV19 to TRBJ2-2; TRBD2 matches 11 bases. The CDR3 consists of 17 residues. The ends lost 5 bases at V and 5 bases at J; junction bases unmatched: 10. CDR1 is LNHDA, CDR2 SQIVND, per germline (reference sequence). The CDR3, as DNA: TGTGCCAGTAGTCGGCTAGCGGGAGGAGGAGGGACCGGGGAGCTGTTTTTT. Translated: CASSRLAGGGGTGELFF.

This clonotype was recorded only once. This chain links TRBV10-3 with TRBJ2-5; TRBD2 agrees at 14 bases. The CDR3 length is 18 residues. V shed 3 bases and J 5 bases; nucleotides not matched to a gene: 11. The germline gives CDR1 ENHRY, CDR2 SYGVKD. The CDR3 coding sequence is TGTGCCATCAGTGACCCGTCGACTAGCGGGAGGGCCACGGAGACCCAGTACTTC. Its translation is CAISDPSTSGRATETQYF.

This clonotype was observed many times. The genes are TRBV18 and TRBJ1-1; no reliable D call. Trimming shortened V by 2 bases and J by 8 bases, and 12 bases separated the two germline ends. The length of the CDR3 is 13 residues. Germline V lookup: CDR1 KGHSH, CDR2 LQKENI. The chain's CDR3 is CASSPFSESEAFF. The DNA for the CDR3 is TGTGCCAGCTCACCATTCTCGGAGTCAGAAGCTTTCTTT.

This clonotype was observed many times. The chain uses TRBV6-2 or TRBV6-3 and TRBJ2-5; D perhaps matches TRBD1 (6 bases). This CDR3 contains 13 residues. V lost 5 bases and J lost 3, with 10 bases in between. CDR1 is MNHEY, CDR2 SVGEGT, per germline. CDR3 DNA: TGTGCCAGCAGTCGACAGGTCGAAGAGACCCAGTACTTC. It encodes CASSRQVEETQYF.

Details on this clonotype: An end of the junction does not agree with germline; a read error may underlie this. The rearrangement uses TRBV5-1 and TRBJ2-1, with D perhaps matching TRBD1 (5 bases). The CDR3 runs 15 residues. Germline V lookup: CDR1 SGHRS, CDR2 YFSETQ. In DNA, the CDR3 is TGTGCCAGCAGCTTGGGGCAGCCCTCCTACAATGAGCAGTTCTTC. Translating it yields CASSLGQPSYNEQFF.

Ten or more counts support this clonotype. The chain carries TRBV3-1 and TRBJ2-2; D gene uncertain. This CDR3 contains 17 residues. The V and J ends lost 1 base and 0 bases respectively, with 12 bases between them. Germline V gene data show CDR1 as LGHDT and CDR2 as YNNKEL (reference sequence). The CDR3 protein is CASSQVFGRSNTGELFF. CDR3 sequence (DNA): TGTGCCAGCAGCCAAGTTTTTGGCAGGTCGAACACCGGGGAGCTGTTTTTT.

The rearrangement uses TRBV5-8 and TRBJ2-1; 8 nucleotides agree with TRBD1. Germline-derived CDR1 and CDR2 are SGHTS and YDEGEE. This CDR3 is built from 18 residues. V dropped 0 bases and J dropped 0; count of bases not matched to a gene: 8. CDR3 in amino acids: CASSLDRGALSSYNEQFF. The DNA of the CDR3 is TGTGCCAGCAGCTTGGACAGGGGGGCCCTCAGCTCCTACAATGAGCAGTTCTTC.

This clonotype was observed a few times. V usage is TRBV19 and J usage is TRBJ1-2, with 11 bases lining up with TRBD1. CDR3 length: 14 amino acids. Germline lookup yields CDR1 LNHDA and CDR2 SQIVND (reference sequence). J lost 8 bases, V lost 7 bases, and 9 bases had no gene match. The CDR3 nucleotides read TGTGCCAGTACTCAGGACAGGGGGCGGCAAGGCTACACCTTC. This translates into CASTQDRGRQGYTF.

V and J are TRBV6-1 and TRBJ1-3, with D uncertain. The CDR3 is 16 amino acids. Trimming cost V 7 bases and J 0 bases, with 16 bases left between them. Germline CDR1 reads MNHNS; CDR2 reads SASEGT. This chain's CDR3 is CASTRWSADSGNTIYF. The CDR3 bases are TGTGCCAGCACCCGGTGGTCGGCAGACTCTGGAAACACCATATATTTT.

There are many counts of this clonotype. The chain carries TRBV5-1 and TRBJ2-3; D is uncertain. Looked up from germline, CDR1 is SGHRS and CDR2 is YFSETQ. The CDR3 is made up of 16 amino acids. V dropped 2 bases and J dropped 3 bases, with 16 bases sitting between them. In DNA, the CDR3 is TGCGCCAGCAGCTTCTTCAGTTTTGTGGAAACAGATACGCAGTATTTT. Translated: CASSFFSFVETDTQYF.

This clonotype was detected ten times or more. The chain links TRBV27 to TRBJ1-2; 7 bases map to TRBD1. This CDR3 region has 14 residues. CDR1 is MNHEY and CDR2 is SMNVEV in the germline V gene (reference sequence). Unmatched junction bases numbered 12, after V lost 8 bases and J lost 6 bases. Written as DNA, the CDR3 is TGTGCCAGCGCCCGGAGAGGGGGCGCGGATGGCTACACCTTC. This sequence encodes CASARRGGADGYTF.

This clonotype was recorded at least ten times. The chain carries TRBV28 and TRBJ2-1; possible D gene TRBD2, 5 bases. CDR1 and CDR2 from the germline V gene are MDHEN and SYDVKM. The CDR3 totals 15 residues. The germline V and J ends were trimmed by 6 bases and 2 bases, with 14 bases remaining between them. The CDR3 protein is CASSPRDSAYNEQFF. The CDR3 DNA is TGTGCCAGCAGCCCCCGGGATAGCGCCTACAATGAGCAGTTCTTC.

This clonotype occurred many times. The genes are TRBV7-2 and TRBJ2-7; unclear D gene. This CDR3 region has 14 residues. The germline V gene encodes CDR1 SGHTA and CDR2 FQGNSA. Trimming removed 1 base from V and 3 bases from J, with 10 bases in between. This chain's CDR3 is CASSLGARVYEQYF. In nucleotides, the CDR3 is TGTGCCAGCAGCTTAGGGGCTCGGGTCTACGAGCAGTACTTC.

A few counts support this clonotype. The chain couples TRBV19 to TRBJ2-3, with D possibly TRBD2 on 5 matching bases. The CDR3 runs to 17 residues. V was trimmed by 11 bases and J by 0 bases, leaving 24 bases between them. Per germline, CDR1 LNHDA and CDR2 SQIVND (reference sequence). CDR3 in amino acids: CASQSLSEGVSTDTQYF. The DNA of the CDR3 is TGTGCCTCTCAGAGCCTTTCCGAGGGTGTAAGCACAGATACGCAGTATTTT.

This clonotype was detected only a few times. The chain combines TRBV10-1 with TRBJ2-1; D remains unclear. The length of the CDR3 is 14 residues. Trimming took 2 bases from V and 5 from J, leaving 10 bases between them. The germline CDR1 and CDR2 sequences are WNHNN and SYGVQD (reference sequence). CDR3 amino acids: CASSEDPINNEQFF. The CDR3, as DNA: TGCGCCAGCAGTGAGGACCCTATAAACAATGAGCAGTTCTTC.

This clonotype was seen many times. V is TRBV10-3 and J is TRBJ2-3, with a weak D call TRBD1 (5 bases). The CDR3 is 14 residues long. Germline V gene data show CDR1 as ENHRY and CDR2 as SYGVKD. The V end lost 2 bases, the J end lost 1 base, and 7 bases lay between the germline ends. CDR3 protein: CAISEDSRTDTQYF. CDR3 DNA: TGTGCCATCAGTGAGGACAGTCGCACAGATACGCAGTATTTT.

The rearrangement uses TRBV6-2 or TRBV6-3 and TRBJ1-5; D uncertain. Trimming took 10 bases from V and 4 from J, leaving 17 bases between them. The CDR3 has 14 residues. CDR1 is MNHEY and CDR2 is SVGEGT in the germline V gene. The CDR3 spells CATREGSGNQPQHF. The CDR3 DNA sequence: TGTGCCACCCGGGAAGGGTCCGGGAATCAGCCCCAGCATTTT.